This T cell receptor (beta chain) was observed in a study of shared clonotypes between healthy human individuals. As regards this clone: Antigen specificity is unknown.

Genomic DNA per cell subset filled all wells of several immunoSEQ plates. The assay was immunoSEQ multiplex PCR, and TCRdb's table has in-frame clones only and misses some. Of millions of clones listed, 85% to 95% are singletons. V was cut by 0 bases and J by 4 bases, with 10 bases left in between. The CDR3 totals 14 residues. Germline V gene lookup returns CDR1 SGDLS and CDR2 YYNGEE. The study's findings and limits: Clonotypes shared by all four sorted-subset donors had higher generation probabilities than non-shared clonotypes. Sharing across four donors was highest in naive CD4 (roughly 5%) and lowest in memory CD8 (roughly 0.4%).

The sequence was obtained from a man aged 18 to 29 in good health. Sequenced sample: naive CD4+ T cells sorted from blood. The subset was: CD45RA+ positively selected. This chain links TRBV9 with TRBJ1-1; TRBD1 is a possible D gene (6 bases). The CDR3 sequence: CASSVVGQSTEAFF. DNA of the CDR3: TGTGCCAGCAGCGTAGTCGGACAGTCCACTGAAGCTTTCTTT.